Listed below are T cell receptor beta chains from one sample, sequenced in a study of Graves' ophthalmopathy and Graves' hyperthyroidism. One entry per CDR3 protein results from TCRdb running MiXCR on the multiplex PCR reads. The sample yields approximately 700,000 distinct CDR3 sequences, about 40% seen once. Sequencing was done on a sample of peripheral blood. These receptors all stem from an adult man with Graves' ophthalmopathy. Each CDR3 is given with its conserved first and last residue. Each record gives: clone size, J gene, V gene, D gene, CDR3 protein, CDR3 DNA. A D gene is named only where the DNA matches it firmly. A clone size is listed for some rows: how often the clone was seen (once, few, many), or a class if it is expanded.

>-|TRBJ2-7|TRBV29-1|-
CSTRGSTGPYEQYF
TGCAGCACCCGGGGGTCTACCGGCCCCTACGAGCAGTACTTC
>-|TRBJ1-1|TRBV10-3|-
CAIGGPNTEAFF
TGTGCCATCGGGGGCCCGAACACTGAAGCTTTCTTT
>many|TRBJ2-7|TRBV11-2|-
CASNKRRTDEQYF
TGTGCCAGCAACAAGAGGCGTACCGACGAGCAGTACTTC
>many|TRBJ2-2|TRBV10-3|-
CAISNSSTWELFF
TGTGCCATCAGCAACAGCTCTACCTGGGAGCTGTTTTTT
>-|TRBJ1-6|TRBV9|-
CASSATEF
TGTGCCAGCAGCGCCACCGAGTTT
>few|TRBJ2-7|TRBV4-2|TRBD2
CASSQEFAGGPHEQYF
TGTGCCAGCAGCCAAGAATTCGCGGGAGGGCCCCACGAGCAGTACTTC
>many|TRBJ2-5|TRBV13|TRBD1
CASSLVGQGQETQYF
TGTGCCAGCAGCTTAGTGGGACAGGGTCAAGAGACCCAGTACTTC
>-|TRBJ1-1|TRBV29-1|-
CSEGQNTEAFF
TGCAGCGAAGGACAGAACACTGAAGCTTTCTTT
>-|TRBJ2-2|TRBV4-1|TRBD2
CASRRTSGMDTGELVF
TGCGCCAGCAGGCGGACTAGCGGGATGGACACCGGGGAGCTGGTTTTT
>-|TRBJ2-5|TRBV29-1|-
CSQSRQVQETQYF
TGCAGCCAATCCAGACAAGTACAAGAGACCCAGTACTTC
>many|TRBJ2-5|TRBV15|-
CATSRDFQETQYF
TGTGCCACCAGCAGAGACTTCCAAGAGACCCAGTACTTC
>once|TRBJ1-3|TRBV11-2|-
CASTTRPNSGNTIYF
TGTGCCAGCACCACAAGACCGAACTCTGGAAACACCATATATTTT
>-|TRBJ1-5|TRBV9|-
CVSKDRDNKCNQPQHF
TGTGTCAGCAAAGACCGGGACAACAAATGCAATCAGCCCCAGCATTTT
>few|TRBJ2-6|TRBV7-2|-
CASSSAFADGVPWVGANVLTF
TGTGCCAGCAGCTCAGCATTCGCTGATGGGGTGCCTTGGGTTGGGGCCAACGTCCTGACTTTC
>many|TRBJ1-1|TRBV19|-
CAGRRTGNTEAFF
TGTGCCGGGCGACGCACGGGGAACACTGAAGCTTTCTTT
>-|TRBJ2-7|TRBV7-9|-
CASKGLSYEQYF
TGTGCCAGCAAAGGCCTCTCCTACGAGCAGTACTTC
>few|TRBJ1-1|TRBV3-1|-
CASSQEQGTEAFF
TGTGCCAGCAGCCAAGAACAGGGCACTGAAGCTTTCTTT
>-|TRBJ2-2|TRBV12-3/TRBV12-4|TRBD1
CASSPNPGQEKTGELFF
TGTGCCAGCAGTCCAAACCCGGGACAGGAGAAAACCGGGGAGCTGTTTTTT